The next 5 T cell receptor beta chains were all read from a single sample in a study of shared clonotypes between healthy human individuals (dated by TCRdb to 2019 to 2021). The library came from the immunoSEQ multiplex PCR assay. This is the immuneACCESS table as TCRdb keeps it, with only in-frame sequences that have V and J called. A part of the clones is gone; compared with another copy, unresolved V genes explain less than half, and the rest is unexplained. The sample table records around 1,000,000 clones; approximately 77% of these occur just once. Of the sample, roughly 0.82% is held by the ten largest clones. The sample was memory CD4+ T cells from PBMCs. In the paper's terms, the cell subset or site label means: CD45RA-negative fraction. These receptors all come from a man in his late teens or twenties in good health. Some clones in this sample may be carry-over from other donors' samples.

The rearrangement joins TRBV14 to TRBJ2-7; no firm D call. Trimming stripped 4 bases from V and 0 bases from J, with 13 bases between. Germline CDR1 SGHDN, CDR2 FVKESK. CDR3 length: 15 residues. This CDR3 is CASSPLGQPSYEQYF. DNA of the CDR3: TGTGCCAGCAGCCCTCTCGGCCAGCCCTCCTACGAGCAGTACTTC.

J is TRBJ2-3 and V is TRBV7-3; D is undetermined. The V and J ends lost 5 bases and 2 bases respectively, with 20 bases between them. The CDR3 spans 17 residues. The V gene's germline CDR1 is SGHTA and CDR2 FQGTGA. The CDR3 DNA reads as TGTGCCAGCAGCCCCGTGTGTTCGAGGAGCTTCACAGATACGCAGTATTTT. As protein: CASSPVCSRSFTDTQYF.

The rearrangement joins TRBV21-1 to TRBJ2-7; the D call of TRBD1 is as the table states it, not checked on the DNA. TRBV21-1 constitutes a pseudogene. The CDR3 length is 15 residues. CDR3 region: CASSPPGRGTYEQYF. In DNA, the CDR3 is TGTGCCAGCAGCCCCCCCGGCAGGGGAACCTACGAGCAGTACTTC.

The chain joins TRBV9 to TRBJ2-1; 9 positions agree with TRBD1. The CDR3 sequence is 15 residues long. The ends lost 1 base at V and 5 bases at J; junction bases unmatched: 4. Germline CDR1 is SGDLS and CDR2 is YYNGEE. As DNA, the CDR3 is TGTGCCAGCAGCGTAACCGGGACAGGGAACAATGAGCAGTTCTTC. It specifies CASSVTGTGNNEQFF. Looking up the rest from reference TRBV9 and TRBJ2-1 gives the full variable domain: DSGVTQTPKHLITATGQRVTLRCSPRSGDLSVYWYQQSLDQGLQFLIQYYNGEERAKGNILERFSAQQFPDLHSELNLSSLELGDSALYFCASSVTGTGNNEQFFGPGTRLTVL.

Worth noting for this clone: The sample has other DNA sequences that encode this CDR3 too. For the CDR3, the DNA is TGCGCCAGCAGCCAAGACAGGGGAGGTGAAAAACTGTTTTTT. Amino acid sequence: CASSQDRGGEKLFF. The chain uses TRBV5-1 and TRBJ1-4, with 8 bases fitting TRBD1. Germline assignment: CDR1 SGHRS and CDR2 YFSETQ. The CDR3 is 14 residues long. The V segment lost 4 bases and the J segment 7 bases; nucleotides outside the gene matches: 6.